Listed here are 14 T cell receptor beta chains from one sample, sequenced in a study of blood T cell repertoires in COVID-19. The method was immunoSEQ multiplex PCR; TCRdb's version includes in-frame clones alone and lacks a portion of them. The sample has around 310,000 clones, 90% seen once. The sequenced sample consisted of peripheral blood. These receptor sequences come from a middle-aged woman with COVID-19, enrolled during active disease.

This clone was recorded only once. The genes are TRBV27 and TRBJ1-6, with 7 bases matching TRBD1. V gave up 1 base and J gave up 7 bases; unmatched junction bases: 4. This CDR3 is 15 amino acids long. Germline values: CDR1 MNHEY, CDR2 SMNVEV (reference sequence). CDR3 loop: CASSLYGTVNSPLHF. CDR3 bases: TGTGCCAGCAGTTTATACGGGACAGTAAATTCACCCCTCCACTTT.

The J gene is TRBJ1-3, the V gene TRBV6-1; 7 bases map to TRBD1. V was clipped by 4 bases and J by 0 bases; unmatched bases: 9. The CDR3 length is 17 residues. CDR1 and CDR2 from the germline V gene are MNHNS and SASEGT. The CDR3 DNA sequence: TGTGCCAGCAGTGCCCGGACAGGCTCAAGCTCTGGAAACACCATATATTTT. Residues: CASSARTGSSSGNTIYF.

The chain couples TRBV7-3 to TRBJ2-2, with 7 bases lining up with TRBD1. V lost 5 bases to trimming and J lost 6 bases; unmatched junction nucleotides: 9. The CDR3 length is 15 residues. Germline-derived CDR1 and CDR2 are SGHTA and FQGTGA. The CDR3 region has the DNA TGTGCCAGCAGCCTTGATCCCCAGGGGGCCGGGGAGCTGTTTTTT. Translating gives CASSLDPQGAGELFF.

For this clone: The same CDR3 can be traced to other DNA sequences in this sample. V usage is TRBV20-1 and J usage is TRBJ2-5, with D tentatively TRBD1 (6 bases). The CDR3 covers 13 residues. Germline V gives CDR1 DFQATT, CDR2 SNEGSKA (reference sequence). Trimming shortened V by 3 bases and J by 2 bases, and 10 bases separated the two germline ends. This CDR3 reads CSASYRGQETQYF. CDR3 coding DNA: TGCAGTGCTAGTTATAGGGGGCAAGAGACCCAGTACTTC.

The chain uses TRBV6-5 and TRBJ1-5, with D unclear. The CDR3 is 14 residues long. Germline values: CDR1 MNHEY, CDR2 SVGAGI. Trimming removed 2 bases from V and 6 bases from J, with 11 bases in between. In nucleotides, the CDR3 is TGTGCCAGCAGTTACGGGCGGGGAAGTCAGCCCCAGCATTTT. Amino acids: CASSYGRGSQPQHF.

The J gene is TRBJ1-2, the V gene TRBV19; 9 bases are a match to TRBD1. Per germline, CDR1 LNHDA and CDR2 SQIVND (reference sequence). The CDR3 contains 15 residues. Losses at the gene ends were 5 bases for V and 4 bases for J; bases not matched to a gene: 8. The CDR3 protein is CASSPGTGPSYGYTF. DNA of the CDR3: TGTGCCAGTAGTCCCGGGACAGGGCCCTCCTATGGCTACACCTTC.

V usage is TRBV27 and J usage is TRBJ1-5, with unresolved D. The V gene lost 5 bases and the J gene lost 1 base, with 12 bases spanning the gap. This CDR3 comprises 15 residues. CDR1 MNHEY and CDR2 SMNVEV come from the germline V gene (reference sequence). CDR3 bases: TGTGCCAGCAGTCCCTCCGGCGGAAGCAATCAGCCCCAGCATTTT. Translating it yields CASSPSGGSNQPQHF.

The chain recombines TRBV7-9 with TRBJ1-3; D is perhaps TRBD1 (5 bases). Germline CDR1 and CDR2: SEHNR and FQNEAQ (reference sequence). The CDR3 has 14 residues. V lost 2 bases and J lost 4, with 9 bases in between. The CDR3 DNA follows: TGTGCCAGCAGCTTATCAGGGTCCGGAAACACCATATATTTT. Its protein product is CASSLSGSGNTIYF. The full variable domain, rest sourced from reference TRBV7-9 and TRBJ1-3, is DTGVSQNPRHKITKRGQNVTFRCDPISEHNRLYWYRQTLGQGPEFLTYFQNEAQLEKSRLLSDRFSAERPKGSFSTLEIQRTEQGDSAMYLCASSLSGSGNTIYFGEGSWLTVV.

V gene TRBV30 combines with J gene TRBJ1-3; 8 nucleotides agree with TRBD1. This CDR3 contains 16 residues. Trimming at V came to 3 bases and at J to 0 bases, leaving 7 bases not matched to a gene. CDR1 GTSNPN and CDR2 SVGIG come from the germline V gene (reference sequence). The CDR3: CAWRSGQGLSGNTIYF. The CDR3 nucleotides are TGTGCCTGGAGATCTGGACAGGGACTCTCTGGAAACACCATATATTTT.

With respect to this clone: One end of the junction fails to match germline, which may point to a read error. This chain uses TRBV7-7 with TRBJ2-3; TRBD2 matches at 8 bases. Germline CDR1 SSHAT, CDR2 FNYEAQ (reference sequence). CDR3 size: 15 residues. The CDR3 region is CASSLAGGAGDTQYF. As DNA, the CDR3 is TGTGCTAGCAGCTTAGCCGGGGGGGCTGGAGATACGCAGTATTTT. The full variable domain, completed using reference TRBV7-7 and TRBJ2-3, is GAGVSQSPRYKVTKRGQDVTLRCDPISSHATLYWYQQALGQGPEFLTYFNYEAQPDKSGLPSDRFSAERPEGSISTLTIQRTEQRDSAMYRCASSLAGGAGDTQYFGPGTRLTVL.

The chain couples TRBV25-1 to TRBJ2-3; 10 bases align to TRBD2. The junction had 8 bases not matched to a gene; V was cut back by 2 bases and J by 3 bases. CDR3 length: 17 amino acids. The germline V gene has CDR1 MGHDK and CDR2 SYGVNS. The CDR3 sequence is CASSEIPSGGWTDTQYF. The DNA of the CDR3 is TGTGCCAGCAGTGAAATACCTAGCGGGGGTTGGACAGATACGCAGTATTTT. The variable domain in full, with the rest retrieved from reference TRBV25-1 and TRBJ2-3, is EADIYQTPRYLVIGTGKKITLECSQTMGHDKMYWYQQDPGMELHLIHYSYGVNSTEKGDLSSESTVSRIRTEHFPLTLESARPSHTSQYLCASSEIPSGGWTDTQYFGPGTRLTVL.

The chain carries TRBV19 and TRBJ2-7, with 8 bases lining up with TRBD1. V was pared by 5 bases and J by 5 bases, with 14 bases of the junction left unmatched. The CDR3 loop spans 16 amino acids. Germline V gene data show CDR1 as LNHDA and CDR2 as SQIVND (reference sequence). The CDR3 bases are TGTGCCAGTAGTCTCCCAGGGGGCCCACGTTCTGACGAGCAGTACTTC. Its protein product is CASSLPGGPRSDEQYF.

V gene TRBV25-1 combines with J gene TRBJ2-3; TRBD1 agrees at 7 bases. Per germline, CDR1 MGHDK and CDR2 SYGVNS. V gave up 6 bases and J gave up 0 bases; unmatched junction bases: 15. The CDR3 sequence is 18 residues long. This CDR3 is CASSPNRSTGVSTDTQYF. In nucleotides, the CDR3 is TGTGCCAGCAGCCCGAATCGCTCAACAGGGGTCAGCACAGATACGCAGTATTTT.

The gene calls are TRBV6-5 and TRBJ1-2; 8 bases line up with TRBD1. J gave up 4 bases and V 6 bases, and 10 bases lay outside the gene matches. Germline loops: CDR1 MNHEY, CDR2 SVGAGI. The CDR3 has 15 residues. The chain's CDR3 is CASSPGQGASYGYTF. The CDR3 region has the DNA TGTGCCAGCAGCCCCGGACAGGGTGCAAGCTATGGCTACACCTTC.